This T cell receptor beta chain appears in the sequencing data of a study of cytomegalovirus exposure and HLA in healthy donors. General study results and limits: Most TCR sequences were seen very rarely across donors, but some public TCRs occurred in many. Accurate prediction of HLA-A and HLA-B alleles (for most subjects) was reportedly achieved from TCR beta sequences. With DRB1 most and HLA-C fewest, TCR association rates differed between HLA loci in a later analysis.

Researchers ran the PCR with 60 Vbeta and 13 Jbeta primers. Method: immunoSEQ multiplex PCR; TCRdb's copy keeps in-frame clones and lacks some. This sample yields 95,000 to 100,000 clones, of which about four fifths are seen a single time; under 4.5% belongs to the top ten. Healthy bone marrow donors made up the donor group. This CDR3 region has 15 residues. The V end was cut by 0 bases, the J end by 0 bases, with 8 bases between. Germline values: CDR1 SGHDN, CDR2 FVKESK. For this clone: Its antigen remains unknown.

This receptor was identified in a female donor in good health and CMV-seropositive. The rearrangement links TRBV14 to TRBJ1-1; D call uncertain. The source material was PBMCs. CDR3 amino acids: CASSQESVMNTEAFF. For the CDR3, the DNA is TGTGCCAGCAGCCAAGAATCAGTGATGAACACTGAAGCTTTCTTT.